The T cell receptor (beta chain) under discussion was sequenced for a study of control samples from healthy donors and cancer patients. TCRdb's copy holds only in-frame clones and misses some; the assay was immunoSEQ multiplex PCR. The sample lists about 180,000 clones; nearly 90% were seen once. The origin of this receptor is a woman between 50 and 59 years old in good health. Sequencing input: blood.

The CDR3 DNA reads as TGTGCCAGCTCACCGGGAGGATGGGACACTGAAGCTTTCTTT. This codes for CASSPGGWDTEAFF. V usage is TRBV18 and J usage is TRBJ1-1, with D unclear. V was cut by 3 bases and J by 3 bases, with 11 bases left in between. Germline CDR1 and CDR2: KGHSH and LQKENI. The CDR3 is made up of 14 amino acids.